Following are 14 T cell receptor beta chains from one sample sequenced in a study of blood T cell repertoires in COVID-19. Assay: immunoSEQ multiplex PCR; the TCRdb copy retains only in-frame clones and omits some. The sample lists 150,000 or so clones; around 83% were seen once. Sequencing was done on a sample of peripheral blood. These receptors were collected from a woman aged 50 to 65 in a cohort sampled during active or convalescent COVID-19.

The rearrangement uses TRBV19 and TRBJ1-2, with TRBD1 matching over 8 bases. The trim removed 4 bases at V and 4 bases at J, leaving 8 bases unmatched. The CDR3 covers 15 residues. Germline V gene lookup returns CDR1 LNHDA and CDR2 SQIVND (reference sequence). The CDR3 sequence: CASSTSPGTGYGYTF. CDR3 in DNA: TGTGCCAGTAGTACCAGCCCAGGGACAGGCTATGGCTACACCTTC. Variable domain in full (rest from reference TRBV19 and TRBJ1-2): DGGITQSPKYLFRKEGQNVTLSCEQNLNHDAMYWYRQDPGQGLRLIYYSQIVNDFQKGDIAEGYSVSREKKESFPLTVTSAQKNPTAFYLCASSTSPGTGYGYTFGSGTRLTVV.

This clone occurred a few times. The chain joins TRBV7-9 to TRBJ1-2; 7 nucleotides line up with TRBD1. Germline V gene data show CDR1 as SEHNR and CDR2 as FQNEAQ (reference sequence). CDR3 length equals 12 residues. Losses at the gene ends were 5 bases for V and 8 bases for J; bases not matched to a gene: 5. The CDR3: CASSQGGAGYTF. As DNA, the CDR3 is TGTGCCAGCAGCCAAGGGGGCGCCGGCTACACCTTC.

This clone showed up just a few times. V and J are TRBV30 and TRBJ1-1, with D possibly being TRBD1 (6 bases). Germline CDR1 is GTSNPN and CDR2 is SVGIG (reference sequence). The CDR3 totals 16 residues. The V and J ends lost 4 bases and 0 bases respectively, with 18 bases between them. The CDR3 here is CAWTHWGGRMNTEAFF. CDR3 DNA sequence: TGTGCCTGGACCCACTGGGGGGGCCGCATGAACACTGAAGCTTTCTTT.

V gene TRBV7-3 combines with J gene TRBJ1-2, with D maybe TRBD1 (5 bases). CDR3 size: 15 residues. Germline V gene sequence: CDR1 SGHTA, CDR2 FQGTGA. V gave up 5 bases and J gave up 2 bases, with 15 bases separating them. The CDR3 nucleotides are TGTGCCAGCAGCCCTGGGGCAGTTCCGAACTATGGCTACACCTTC. It yields the protein CASSPGAVPNYGYTF.

The V gene is TRBV30, the J gene TRBJ1-6; weak D call: TRBD1 (6 bases). The V end lost 3 bases, the J end lost 3 bases, and 9 bases lay between the germline ends. This CDR3 has 14 residues. Per germline, CDR1 GTSNPN and CDR2 SVGIG (reference sequence). CDR3 residues: CAWSGQLYNSPLHF. CDR3 nucleotides: TGTGCCTGGAGCGGACAGCTCTATAATTCACCCCTCCACTTT. The full variable domain, in which reference TRBV30 and TRBJ1-6 provide the parts outside the CDR3, is SQTIHQWPATLVQPVGSPLSLECTVEGTSNPNLYWYRQAAGRGLQLLFYSVGIGQISSEVPQNLSASRPQDRQFILSSKKLLLSDSGFYLCAWSGQLYNSPLHFGNGTRLTVT.

J is TRBJ1-5 and V is TRBV7-8; D is unclear. V was clipped by 2 bases and J by 4 bases, with 6 bases between them. This CDR3 has 13 amino acids. Per the germline V gene, CDR1 is SGHVS and CDR2 is FQNEAQ. CDR3 loop: CASSLLRNQPQHF. The CDR3 bases are TGTGCCAGCAGCTTACTCCGTAATCAGCCCCAGCATTTT.

The V call is TRBV2, the J call TRBJ1-2; 7 nucleotides line up with TRBD1. The ends lost 10 bases at V and 1 base at J; junction bases unmatched: 6. Germline V CDR1 and CDR2: SNHLY, FYNNEI. CDR3 length equals 13 residues. The CDR3 here is CATPGQLNYGYTF. The CDR3 coding sequence is TGTGCCACCCCGGGACAGCTTAACTATGGCTACACCTTC.

The genes are TRBV7-9 and TRBJ1-4, with 7 bases identical to TRBD1. The germline V gene encodes CDR1 SEHNR and CDR2 FQNEAQ (reference sequence). Trimming removed 5 bases from V and 4 bases from J; junction bases left unmatched: 4. The CDR3 is 14 amino acids. The CDR3 coding sequence is TGTGCCAGCAGCGTAAACAGGGGTAATGAAAAACTGTTTTTT. It encodes CASSVNRGNEKLFF.

The chain has TRBV7-3 and TRBJ1-6, with D hard to call. The CDR3 covers 14 residues. CDR1 SGHTA and CDR2 FQGTGA come from the germline V gene. V was clipped by 5 bases and J by 6 bases, with 11 bases between them. The CDR3 region has the DNA TGTGCCAGCAGCCTATCGGGTTTTAATTCACCCCTCCACTTT. It encodes CASSLSGFNSPLHF.

This clone was seen just once. The chain employs TRBV9 and TRBJ2-7, with 7 positions matching TRBD1. V was clipped by 3 bases and J by 0 bases; unmatched bases: 9. This CDR3 comprises 16 residues. Germline values: CDR1 SGDLS, CDR2 YYNGEE. As DNA, the CDR3 is TGTGCCAGCAGCGCTCATGTCTGGGACAGCTCCTACGAGCAGTACTTC. Translated: CASSAHVWDSSYEQYF.

The chain has TRBV7-3 and TRBJ2-5; TRBD1 matches 8 bases. With 5 bases clipped from V and 2 bases from J, the junction kept 7 bases outside the gene matches. CDR1 is SGHTA and CDR2 is FQGTGA in the germline V gene. The CDR3 runs 15 residues. In DNA, the CDR3 is TGTGCCAGCAGCGCACTAGGGACAGGTCAAGAGACCCAGTACTTC. It translates to CASSALGTGQETQYF.

DNA for the CDR3: TGTGCCAGCAGCTTAGGCCTAGCGGGGGGGGAATACACAGATACGCAGTATTTT. Translating gives CASSLGLAGGEYTDTQYF. The chain uses TRBV7-8 and TRBJ2-3; 12 positions match TRBD2. The germline V gene has CDR1 SGHVS and CDR2 FQNEAQ. CDR3 length: 18 amino acids. V shed 1 base and J 2 bases; nucleotides not matched to a gene: 7.

The chain is built from TRBV13 and TRBJ1-3; tentatively, D is TRBD1 (5 bases). V was pared by 6 bases and J by 8 bases, with 14 bases between. This CDR3 has 13 residues. Per germline, CDR1 PRHDT and CDR2 FYEKMQ (reference sequence). CDR3 loop: CASRDQGADTIYF. CDR3 nucleotides: TGTGCCAGCAGAGACCAGGGCGCGGACACCATATATTTT.

This clone was picked up a small number of times. The chain couples TRBV7-3 to TRBJ2-5, with D perhaps matching TRBD2 (5 bases). Germline assignment: CDR1 SGHTA and CDR2 FQGTGA. The V end was cut by 3 bases, the J end by 3 bases, with 17 bases between. This CDR3 comprises 16 residues. The CDR3 DNA reads TGTGCCAGCAGCTTTAGGCCGGGGAACGGGGAAGAGACCCAGTACTTC. Translation: CASSFRPGNGEETQYF.